What follows is one T cell receptor beta chain and its context. The antigen is undetermined. The sample originates from a study of T cell repertoires in cytomegalovirus infection. The overall study: From public TCR beta signatures came an indication of both CMV infection and matching HLA type. The study's findings and limits: HLA-C-restricted, CMV-specific TCR beta clonotypes were dominant ex vivo. Identification of carriers of CMV plus the relevant HLA was achieved through cumulative public TCR beta family frequency.

Trimming pared 0 bases from V and 4 bases from J, leaving 10 bases between. This CDR3 has 15 amino acids. Germline CDR1 LNHNV, CDR2 YYDKDF (reference sequence). TCRdb re-called the reads with MiXCR, one entry per CDR3 protein. The table has about 680,000 distinct CDR3 sequences, roughly a quarter seen once. The V call is TRBV15, the J call TRBJ2-1; tentative D call: TRBD2 (5 bases). The source material was CD8+ T cells from PBMCs. The source of this sequence is a human donor in good health (CMV status not recorded). Some clones in this sample may be carry-over from other donors' samples. CDR3 sequence reads: CATSRERGLYNEQFF. The CDR3 region has the DNA TGTGCCACCAGCAGAGAAAGAGGGTTGTACAATGAGCAGTTCTTC.